Listed here are 9 T cell receptor beta chains from one sample, sequenced in a study of blood T cell repertoires in COVID-19. Libraries were prepared by immunoSEQ multiplex PCR; TCRdb keeps only in-frame clonotypes and omits some of them. This sample has 110,000 to 150,000 clones; 78% occur once, and the top ten carry less than 2%. Sequencing was carried out using peripheral blood. The receptors derive from a woman between 55 and 75 years old with acute or convalescent COVID-19.

The rearrangement joins TRBV5-1 to TRBJ2-5; 8 bases are a match to TRBD2. The CDR3 is 16 residues long. The germline V gene has CDR1 SGHRS and CDR2 YFSETQ. The trim removed 0 bases at V and 1 base at J, leaving 5 bases unmatched. CDR3 residues: CASSLGGRSSQETQYF. Written as DNA, the CDR3 is TGCGCCAGCAGCTTGGGCGGGAGGTCTTCCCAAGAGACCCAGTACTTC. The full variable domain, with the rest looked up from reference TRBV5-1 and TRBJ2-5, is KAGVTQTPRYLIKTRGQQVTLSCSPISGHRSVSWYQQTPGQGLQFLFEYFSETQRNKGNFPGRFSGRQFSNSRSEMNVSTLELGDSALYLCASSLGGRSSQETQYFGPGTRLLVL.

This clone was recorded a few times. This rearrangement joins TRBV30 to TRBJ2-3, with a tentative D call TRBD2 (6 bases). CDR1 is GTSNPN and CDR2 is SVGIG in the germline V gene (reference sequence). Trimming removed 4 bases at V and 4 bases at J, with 12 bases between. This CDR3 region has 13 residues. Here the CDR3 DNA reads TGTGCCTGGACCGTAAGGAGGGCAGATACGCAGTATTTT. Translating gives CAWTVRRADTQYF.

The CDR3 loop is CASSLITRAGAEQYF. CDR3 bases: TGTGCCAGCAGCTTAATTACAAGAGCGGGAGCCGAGCAGTACTTC. This chain uses TRBV5-4 with TRBJ2-7, with 8 positions matching TRBD2. V shed 2 bases, J shed 6 bases, and the junction held 10 bases outside the gene matches. The CDR3 covers 15 residues. CDR1 and CDR2 from the germline V gene are SGHNT and YYREEE (reference sequence).

The rearrangement links TRBV6-5 to TRBJ1-2, with a weak D call TRBD1 (5 bases). This CDR3 contains 15 residues. CDR1 is MNHEY, CDR2 SVGAGI, per germline. Trimming shortened V by 2 bases and J by 5 bases, and 15 bases separated the two germline ends. The chain's CDR3 is CASSYEDFGTYGYTF. CDR3 DNA: TGTGCCAGCAGTTACGAGGACTTCGGGACTTATGGCTACACCTTC.

This clone is a singleton in its sample. The chain uses TRBV2 and TRBJ2-7; 15 nucleotides align to TRBD2. The length of the CDR3 is 14 residues. Germline CDR1 SNHLY, CDR2 FYNNEI. Trimming at V came to 11 bases and at J to 3 bases, leaving 5 bases not matched to a gene. CDR3 residues: CAGRTSGRVYEQYF. The CDR3 DNA reads TGTGCCGGACGGACTAGCGGGAGGGTCTACGAGCAGTACTTC.

V usage is TRBV5-1 and J usage is TRBJ1-2; D call uncertain. Trimming removed 0 bases at V and 1 base at J, with 4 bases between. The germline CDR1 and CDR2 sequences are SGHRS and YFSETQ. This CDR3 comprises 13 residues. The CDR3 protein is CASSLDSNYGYTF. As DNA, the CDR3 is TGCGCCAGCAGCTTGGACAGTAACTATGGCTACACCTTC.

This clone was picked up a small number of times. Distinct nucleotide sequences in the sample also encode this CDR3. The rearrangement uses TRBV28 and TRBJ1-5; no clear D gene. Germline-derived CDR1 and CDR2 are MDHEN and SYDVKM. Trimming removed 7 bases at V and 0 bases at J, with 4 bases between. The CDR3 runs to 12 residues. This CDR3 reads CASTGSNQPQHF. CDR3 coding DNA: TGTGCCAGCACCGGTAGCAATCAGCCCCAGCATTTT.

The genes are TRBV5-4 and TRBJ2-1; perhaps TRBD2 as D (7 bases). The germline V and J ends were trimmed by 3 bases and 10 bases, with 23 bases remaining between them. The CDR3 length is 16 residues. Looked up from germline, CDR1 is SGHNT and CDR2 is YYREEE (reference sequence). The CDR3 protein is CASSSWAGAGQFEQFF. The DNA of the CDR3 is TGTGCCAGCAGCTCCTGGGCGGGGGCCGGGCAGTTCGAGCAGTTCTTC.

The chain recombines TRBV28 with TRBJ1-1, with a tentative D call TRBD1 (6 bases). The CDR3 length is 12 residues. From germline, CDR1 is MDHEN and CDR2 SYDVKM. Trimming removed 7 bases at V and 4 bases at J, with 10 bases between. This CDR3 is CASTGVSTEAFF. CDR3 in DNA: TGTGCCAGCACAGGGGTGAGCACTGAAGCTTTCTTT.